What follows is one TCR beta chain and its context. In the authors' workflow: It was from reference gene primer amplification that nucleated cell counts were estimated. TCRdb's copy holds only in-frame clones and misses some; the assay was immunoSEQ multiplex PCR. From that table come the V and J calls and clone size; the DNA was used to work out D and trimming. The sample consists of approximately 290,000 clones, 75% to 90% of them appearing once. The source of the sample is a study of blood T cell repertoires in COVID-19. Across the study: Sites in the United States, Italy and Spain provided acute and convalescent COVID-19 samples.

Per the germline V gene, CDR1 is LNHNV and CDR2 is YYDKDF (reference sequence). The germline V and J ends were trimmed by 1 base and 3 bases, with 16 bases remaining between them. CDR3 size: 17 residues. In assigning cohorts, the study relied on participant-reported clinical history. Either two negative PCRs, clearance, or symptom resolution qualified Cohort 3 donors as recovered. Source material: PBMCs or T cells enriched from blood (not recorded which). V and J are TRBV15 and TRBJ1-5; D is unclear. This clonotype originated in a woman in her 30s who had recovered from COVID-19. The CDR3 DNA reads TGTGCCACCAGCAGAGGAGGACGGGAAGTCTACAATCAGCCCCAGCATTTT. This codes for CATSRGGREVYNQPQHF. Full variable domain (missing parts from reference TRBV15 and TRBJ1-5): DAMVIQNPRYQVTQFGKPVTLSCSQTLNHNVMYWYQQKSSQAPKLLFHYYDKDFNNEADTPDNFQSRRPNTSFCFLDIRSPGLGDTAMYLCATSRGGREVYNQPQHFGDGTRLSIL.